This TCR beta chain was recovered during a study of shared clonotypes between healthy human individuals. Sequencing was performed with immunoSEQ multiplex PCR; in TCRdb, only in-frame clones are kept and a portion is missing. Found here are over 1.5 million clones, 95% to 99% of them singletons; the top ten hold roughly 0.45%. Germline V gene sequence: CDR1 SGDLS, CDR2 YYNGEE. V was cut by 0 bases and J by 6 bases, with 11 bases left in between. The CDR3 has 14 amino acids. The sequencing input was naive CD4+ T cells sorted from blood. The subset was: CD45RA+ positively selected. The receptor's source is a man aged 25-45 years in good health. The rearrangement uses TRBV9 and TRBJ2-3; unclear D gene. CDR3 in DNA: TGTGCCAGCAGCGTAGGTCTGGCTCTGGATACGCAGTATTTT. This translates into CASSVGLALDTQYF.